The rows below give T cell receptor beta chains drawn from one sample of a study of blood T cell repertoires in COVID-19. The repertoire was sequenced with immunoSEQ multiplex PCR; TCRdb's copy has only in-frame clones and lacks some. The profile shows hundreds of thousands of clones, around four fifths of them singletons. The sample consisted of peripheral blood. Receptors originate from a woman aged 50 to 60 who had recovered from COVID-19. Both conserved end residues are trimmed from each CDR3. Clone size, where shown, is once, few, many, or a class for clones that have expanded.

cdr3_aa j_call v_call clone_size
ASSLAGTSGEKTQY TRBJ2-5 TRBV11-2 NA
ASGGGVPYEQY TRBJ2-7 TRBV28 NA
ASSPLSLSSEQY TRBJ2-7 TRBV18 NA
ASSAEAYPSYEQY TRBJ2-7 TRBV9 NA
ASSPHGGGTDTQY TRBJ2-3 TRBV9 NA
ASSLSSGRASYNEQF TRBJ2-1 TRBV11-2 NA
ASSPRGAPGNTIY TRBJ1-3 TRBV7-9 few
ASSPNVPGGHGYT TRBJ1-2 TRBV14 NA
SVEVPPREETQY TRBJ2-5 TRBV29-1 NA
ASSLFGAGELF TRBJ2-2 TRBV28 NA
ASTSGGGDTQY TRBJ2-3 TRBV6-5 NA
ASSITGTVAKNIQY TRBJ2-4 TRBV28 NA
ASSPLGGEVEAF TRBJ1-1 TRBV18 NA
ASSFRIGRGPSGEQY TRBJ2-7 TRBV28 NA
ASSLQSRSRYEQY TRBJ2-7 TRBV2 many
ASSSGQGYNEQF TRBJ2-1 TRBV7-9 NA
ASSPYRAEDQPQH TRBJ1-5 TRBV6-5 NA
ASTHPAGGEYEQY TRBJ2-7 TRBV11-1 NA
ASSPINRGAEAF TRBJ1-1 TRBV6-2/TRBV6-3 NA
ASSFRVRETQY TRBJ2-5 TRBV27 NA
ASSLDPGGHGYT TRBJ1-2 TRBV7-9 once
ATSDPPRGGNTGELF TRBJ2-2 TRBV24-1 NA
ASSFGTPYSYEQY TRBJ2-7 TRBV7-2 NA
ASSQVVAAAYEQY TRBJ2-7 TRBV4-3 NA
ASSQDGGLAGGYEQY TRBJ2-7 TRBV4-3 NA
ASSPGTRGAGELF TRBJ2-2 TRBV5-1 NA
ASSSRTVSNSPLH TRBJ1-6 TRBV7-6 few
ASRASGTDDQPQH TRBJ1-5 TRBV19 NA
ASTPGQGTDTQY TRBJ2-3 TRBV28 NA